The 19 T cell receptor beta chains reported below all come from one sample, sequenced in a study of beta chain features in type 1 diabetes. Broader study findings: People with Type 1 diabetes carried modestly yet significantly shorter TCRB CDR3s in all four CD4+ subsets.

The antigens for these receptors are not known. Every isolated RNA sample was fully reverse transcribed, so sequencing captured expressed TCRB transcripts. TCRdb keeps only in-frame clones here, not all; method: immunoSEQ multiplex PCR. This sample has some 240,000 clones, with roughly 17% found just once. The sample taken for sequencing was naive CD4+ T cells from blood. All receptors derive from a man in his thirties or forties with type 1 diabetes.

This chain joins TRBV7-9 and TRBJ2-5; TRBD1 might be the D (6 bases). The ends were cut back, 6 bases at V and 5 bases at J, with 13 bases in the middle. The CDR3 length is 13 residues. Germline CDR1 reads SEHNR; CDR2 reads FQNEAQ (reference sequence). CDR3 bases: TGTGCCAGCAGTTCAGGGGTTGTGGAGACCCAGTACTTC. It translates to CASSSGVVETQYF. Supplemented by reference TRBV7-9 and TRBJ2-5, the full variable domain reads DTGVSQNPRHKITKRGQNVTFRCDPISEHNRLYWYRQTLGQGPEFLTYFQNEAQLEKSRLLSDRFSAERPKGSFSTLEIQRTEQGDSAMYLCASSSGVVETQYFGPGTRLLVL.

The chain is built from TRBV5-1 and TRBJ2-7; 11 nucleotides align to TRBD2. This CDR3 has 15 residues. J was trimmed by 10 bases and V by 4 bases; bases with no gene match: 13. Germline loops: CDR1 SGHRS, CDR2 YFSETQ. CDR3 region: CASSASTSGVLGQYF. CDR3 in DNA: TGCGCCAGCAGCGCTTCGACTAGCGGGGTCCTAGGACAGTACTTC.

The table lists this clone with a few counts. The chain couples TRBV30 to TRBJ2-5; D gene ambiguous. The V end was cut by 1 base, the J end by 8 bases, with 8 bases between. Germline V gene sequence: CDR1 GTSNPN, CDR2 SVGIG (reference sequence). The CDR3 spans 11 residues. The CDR3 DNA reads as TGTGCCTGGAGTGACAGATTTACCCAGTACTTC. As protein: CAWSDRFTQYF.

This clone was seen more than once but under ten times. J is TRBJ2-7 and V is TRBV6-6, with D maybe TRBD2 (5 bases). This CDR3 spans 11 amino acids. The germline CDR1 and CDR2 sequences are MNHNY and SVGAGI (reference sequence). V gave up 6 bases and J gave up 6 bases, with 9 bases separating them. The CDR3 sequence is CASSRGTEQYF. For the CDR3, the DNA is TGTGCCAGCAGCCGGGGTACCGAGCAGTACTTC.

The table lists this clone with a few counts. CDR3 bases: TGCAGCGTTCTGGGCAGGGGGTTCTCTGGGGCCAACGTCCTGACTTTC. Its translation is CSVLGRGFSGANVLTF. V is TRBV29-1 and J is TRBJ2-6; 7 positions agree with TRBD1. This CDR3 has 16 residues. The ends lost 5 bases at V and 0 bases at J; junction bases unmatched: 7. Germline CDR1 SQVTM, CDR2 ANQGSEA.

The J gene is TRBJ2-5, the V gene TRBV14; D is unclear. CDR1 and CDR2 from the germline V gene are SGHDN and FVKESK. The CDR3 is made up of 12 amino acids. V shed 6 bases and J shed 4 bases, with 9 bases lying between them. CDR3 in DNA: TGTGCCAGCAGAGCGTCAGGAGAGACCCAGTACTTC. This gives the protein CASRASGETQYF.

The DNA for the CDR3 is TGTGCCAGCAGGCCCAGACAGGGTGGTCCCGAGCAGTACTTC. Translated, it gives CASRPRQGGPEQYF. This rearrangement joins TRBV7-9 to TRBJ2-7, with 7 bases lining up with TRBD1. This CDR3 is 14 amino acids long. Germline V lookup: CDR1 SEHNR, CDR2 FQNEAQ (reference sequence). Losses at the gene ends were 6 bases for V and 6 bases for J; bases not matched to a gene: 11.

This clone was counted a few times. The chain couples TRBV28 to TRBJ2-7, with TRBD1 matching over 10 bases. The CDR3 is 16 amino acids. Trimming took 6 bases from V and 6 from J; bases not matched to a gene: 14. The germline V gene encodes CDR1 MDHEN and CDR2 SYDVKM. The CDR3 loop reads CASSTPSTGGFSEQYF. The CDR3 coding sequence is TGTGCCAGCAGCACTCCTTCGACAGGGGGCTTTTCCGAGCAGTACTTC.

The chain links TRBV28 to TRBJ2-1, with D possibly TRBD2 on 5 matching bases. Trimming removed 2 bases from V and 4 bases from J, with 9 bases in between. Germline CDR1 is MDHEN and CDR2 is SYDVKM. The CDR3 has 14 amino acids. CDR3 nucleotides: TGTGCCAGCAGTTTAGCGGGCGTTTACAATGAGCAGTTCTTC. Protein: CASSLAGVYNEQFF. Using reference TRBV28 and TRBJ2-1 for the parts outside the CDR3, the full variable domain is DVKVTQSSRYLVKRTGEKVFLECVQDMDHENMFWYRQDPGLGLRLIYFSYDVKMKEKGDIPEGYSVSREKKERFSLILESASTNQTSMYLCASSLAGVYNEQFFGPGTRLTVL.

The V call is TRBV25-1, the J call TRBJ2-4; the D call may be TRBD1 or TRBD2 (5 bases each). The CDR3 spans 14 residues. CDR1 and CDR2 from the germline V gene are MGHDK and SYGVNS. Trimming took off 1 base at V and 11 bases at J, with 15 bases between the two ends. This CDR3 is CASSESQPRGVQYF. In nucleotides, the CDR3 is TGTGCCAGCAGTGAATCCCAACCAAGAGGGGTTCAGTACTTC.

This rearrangement joins TRBV29-1 to TRBJ2-7; tentatively, D is TRBD1 or TRBD2 (5 bases each). This CDR3 is 12 amino acids long. V was cut by 7 bases and J by 10 bases, with 20 bases left in between. Germline V gene lookup returns CDR1 SQVTM and CDR2 ANQGSEA. CDR3 residues: CSGWDGPLGQYF. The CDR3 DNA reads as TGCAGCGGGTGGGACGGACCCCTCGGCCAGTACTTC.

V and J are TRBV29-1 and TRBJ2-3; D may match TRBD1 or TRBD2 (5 bases each). The CDR3 sequence is 17 residues long. V lost 6 bases and J lost 3, with 25 bases in between. CDR1 is SQVTM and CDR2 is ANQGSEA in the germline V gene. The CDR3 coding sequence is TGCAGCGTCTACCGGGACCCCGGGATAAAGGAAACAGATACGCAGTATTTT. Protein: CSVYRDPGIKETDTQYF.

The CDR3 nucleotides read TGTGCCAGCAGCCGGGGACAGAGAGAGCCCAAAAACATTCAGTACTTC. Its translation is CASSRGQREPKNIQYF. This sequence joins TRBV7-9 and TRBJ2-4, with 7 bases aligning to TRBD1. The CDR3 extends over 16 amino acids. From germline, CDR1 is SEHNR and CDR2 FQNEAQ (reference sequence). J was trimmed by 2 bases and V by 5 bases; bases with no gene match: 9. Variable domain in full (rest from reference TRBV7-9 and TRBJ2-4): DTGVSQNPRHKITKRGQNVTFRCDPISEHNRLYWYRQTLGQGPEFLTYFQNEAQLEKSRLLSDRFSAERPKGSFSTLEIQRTEQGDSAMYLCASSRGQREPKNIQYFGAGTRLSVL.

This clone came up a few times. V is TRBV20-1 and J is TRBJ2-3; D gene unclear. Germline CDR1 is DFQATT and CDR2 is SNEGSKA (reference sequence). This CDR3 comprises 9 residues. Trimming removed 1 base at V and 12 bases at J, with 5 bases between. The CDR3 nucleotides read TGCAGTGCTAGAGTGCCCCAGTATTTT. Amino acids: CSARVPQYF.

The chain uses TRBV25-1 and TRBJ1-2, with 11 nucleotides matching TRBD1. V gave up 0 bases and J gave up 5 bases; unmatched junction bases: 2. The CDR3 sequence is 15 residues long. CDR1 and CDR2 (germline): MGHDK, SYGVNS. CDR3 in DNA: TGTGCCAGCAGTGAATATGGGACAGGGGGATATGGCTACACCTTC. Translation gives CASSEYGTGGYGYTF.

The rearrangement uses TRBV5-4 and TRBJ2-3; D is undetermined. Germline V CDR1 and CDR2: SGHNT, YYREEE (reference sequence). Trimming shortened V by 7 bases and J by 4 bases, and 10 bases separated the two germline ends. The length of the CDR3 is 12 residues. The DNA for the CDR3 is TGTGCCAGCCAACTTGGGGCAGATACGCAGTATTTT. Translating gives CASQLGADTQYF.

Only a few counts were recorded for this clone. CDR3 amino acids: CASSEPTGVGNIQYF. In DNA, the CDR3 is TGTGCCAGCAGCGAACCTACAGGGGTTGGAAACATTCAGTACTTC. The chain uses TRBV5-4 and TRBJ2-4; TRBD1 aligns across 7 bases. V was clipped by 4 bases and J by 6 bases; unmatched bases: 10. CDR3 length equals 15 residues. Germline V gives CDR1 SGHNT, CDR2 YYREEE (reference sequence).

This clone turned up a few times. The genes are TRBV30 and TRBJ2-5, with TRBD1 matching 7 bases. The CDR3 has 13 residues. Trimming at V came to 4 bases and at J to 5 bases, leaving 7 bases not matched to a gene. In germline, CDR1 is GTSNPN, CDR2 SVGIG (reference sequence). CDR3 in amino acids: CAWNRQGMETQYF. The DNA of the CDR3 is TGTGCCTGGAACCGACAGGGCATGGAGACCCAGTACTTC.

Regarding this clone: This sample also contains other DNA sequences that code for the same CDR3. This chain uses TRBV5-1 with TRBJ2-3; unclear D gene. Germline V CDR1 and CDR2: SGHRS, YFSETQ. The V end lost 1 base, the J end lost 2 bases, and 2 bases lay between the germline ends. The CDR3 is made up of 12 amino acids. This chain's CDR3 is CASSLNTDTQYF. The CDR3 DNA reads as TGCGCCAGCAGCTTGAACACAGATACGCAGTATTTT.